This TCR beta chain came from a study of CD8 T cells in ankylosing spondylitis. The study, taken as a whole, reports: What appeared characteristic of ankylosing spondylitis blood was a TCR beta motif of eight highly homologous variants. Within peripheral blood, clones linked to disease were CD8+ and relatively rare. Past research had described some motif variants in reactive arthritis synovial fluid and blood. Matched ankylosing spondylitis synovial fluid reportedly contained a significantly enriched population of disease-linked clones.

Trimming cost V 6 bases and J 6 bases; bases outside gene matches: 10. Per the germline V gene, CDR1 is DFQATT and CDR2 is SNEGSKA (reference sequence). This CDR3 contains 14 residues. Generation of TCR beta libraries employed quantitative 5'-RACE incorporating molecular barcodes. From the 5' RACE reads, TCRdb called clonotypes with MiXCR, one entry per CDR3 protein. Of approximately 500,000 distinct CDR3 sequences listed, 9.5% to 15% were seen once; the top ten hold 6.5% to 7%. Note on this clonotype: The target antigen is unknown.

V and J are TRBV20-1 and TRBJ2-1; 8 positions agree with TRBD2. Input material: blood, either unsorted or a sorted T cell fraction (not recorded which). The TCR comes from a male donor with ankylosing spondylitis. The CDR3 nucleotides read TGCAGTGCCCTTTCCGGGAGGGGCGGCAATGAGCAGTTCTTC. Its translation: CSALSGRGGNEQFF.